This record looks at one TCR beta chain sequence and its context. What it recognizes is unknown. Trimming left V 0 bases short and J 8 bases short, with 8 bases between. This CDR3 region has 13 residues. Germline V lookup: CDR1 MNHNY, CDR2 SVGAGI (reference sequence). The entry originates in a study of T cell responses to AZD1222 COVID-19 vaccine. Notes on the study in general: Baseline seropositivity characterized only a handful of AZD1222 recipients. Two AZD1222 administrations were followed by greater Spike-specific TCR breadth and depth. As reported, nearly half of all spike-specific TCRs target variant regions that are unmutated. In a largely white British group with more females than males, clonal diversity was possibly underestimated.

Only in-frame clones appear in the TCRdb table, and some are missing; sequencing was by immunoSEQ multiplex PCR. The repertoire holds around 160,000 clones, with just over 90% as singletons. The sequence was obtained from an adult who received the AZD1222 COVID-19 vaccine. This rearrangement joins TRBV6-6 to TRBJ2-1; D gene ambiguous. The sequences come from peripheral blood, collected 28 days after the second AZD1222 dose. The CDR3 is CASSYSIEYEQFF. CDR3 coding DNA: TGTGCCAGCAGTTACTCGATCGAATATGAGCAGTTCTTC.